This T cell receptor (beta chain) was captured by sequencing in a study of blood T cell repertoires in COVID-19. Germline V gene sequence: CDR1 SGHNT, CDR2 YYREEE (reference sequence). This CDR3 is 14 amino acids long. Trimming pared 5 bases from V and 5 bases from J, leaving 16 bases between. As originally analysed: Reference gene primer amplification yielded estimated nucleated cell counts. Method: immunoSEQ multiplex PCR; TCRdb's copy keeps in-frame clones and lacks some. The V and J calls and clone size come from that table; D and trimming were worked out from the DNA. Of some 150,000 clones detected, around 86% appear once; the ten largest clones hold about 1.4%.

Material: peripheral blood. The genes are TRBV5-4 and TRBJ2-5; a weak D match, TRBD2 (6 bases). The origin of this receptor is a human donor in a cohort sampled during active COVID-19. CDR3 DNA: TGTGCCAGCAGTTTTGAGGGGACTCGGGAGACCCAGTACTTC. Translation gives CASSFEGTRETQYF.